A single sample is the source of the 27 T cell receptor beta chains below, sequenced in a study of Ad26.COV2.S vaccination and SARS-CoV-2 variants. Profiled with immunoSEQ multiplex PCR; TCRdb holds only in-frame clones, not every one. Among about 350,000 clones listed, around 90% were seen once. Specified treatment: about 20 received Ad26.COV2.S at low or high dose, single or two shots; roughly five received placebo; per-sample allocation not given. The samples date from day 63 after the first vaccine or placebo injection. Sequencing was performed on peripheral blood, taken in a trial of Ad26.COV2.S vaccine versus placebo. Source of these receptors: a person between 18 and 65 years old who received the Ad26.COV2.S COVID-19 vaccine or a placebo.

This chain joins TRBV4-2 and TRBJ1-6; maybe TRBD1 (6 bases). CDR1 and CDR2 (germline): LGHNA, YNFKEQ. V was cut by 3 bases and J by 1 base, with 10 bases left in between. This CDR3 comprises 16 residues. Here the CDR3 reads CASSQEGVSYNSPLHF. CDR3 sequence (DNA): TGTGCCAGCAGCCAGGAGGGGGTATCCTATAATTCACCCCTCCACTTT.

The V call is TRBV5-6, the J call TRBJ1-2; the match to TRBD1 covers 9 bases. This CDR3 has 17 amino acids. The V gene's germline CDR1 is SGHDT and CDR2 YYEEEE. Trimming at V came to 4 bases and at J to 0 bases, leaving 10 bases not matched to a gene. The CDR3 DNA reads as TGTGCCAGCAGCAGACGGACAGGGGACCCATCTAACTATGGCTACACCTTC. Translation: CASSRRTGDPSNYGYTF.

This CDR3 is CASSPGQGYTGELFF. CDR3 sequence (DNA): TGTGCCAGCAGTCCGGGACAGGGGTATACCGGGGAGCTGTTTTTT. The J gene is TRBJ2-2, the V gene TRBV5-4; TRBD1 agrees at 10 bases. V gave up 5 bases and J gave up 5 bases; unmatched junction bases: 6. The CDR3 has 15 residues. CDR1 and CDR2 (germline): SGHNT, YYREEE (reference sequence).

The J gene is TRBJ2-4, the V gene TRBV27; possible D gene TRBD2, 5 bases. This CDR3 is 20 amino acids long. Germline V lookup: CDR1 MNHEY, CDR2 SMNVEV (reference sequence). V was shortened by 7 bases and J by 0 bases, with 28 bases between the two germline ends. The CDR3 loop is CASIIIRCGGIWLAKNIQYF. The DNA for the CDR3 is TGTGCCAGCATTATTATCAGATGCGGAGGAATTTGGCTAGCCAAAAACATTCAGTACTTC.

V usage is TRBV4-1 and J usage is TRBJ2-1; D is perhaps TRBD2 (6 bases). This CDR3 contains 15 residues. Germline values: CDR1 MGHRA, CDR2 YSYEKL. V was shortened by 4 bases and J by 1 base, with 11 bases between the two germline ends. The CDR3 DNA sequence: TGCGCCAGCAGCCTAGCGGCTCCATCCTACAATGAGCAGTTCTTC. Amino acids: CASSLAAPSYNEQFF.

The chain links TRBV7-9 to TRBJ1-3, with D maybe TRBD1 (5 bases). The CDR3 extends over 13 amino acids. Trimming removed 8 bases from V and 2 bases from J, with 10 bases in between. Germline CDR1 SEHNR, CDR2 FQNEAQ (reference sequence). The CDR3 nucleotides are TGTGCCAGCGGCAGGGACCCTGGAAACACCATATATTTT. It encodes CASGRDPGNTIYF.

The chain joins TRBV10-3 to TRBJ1-2; 7 bases fit TRBD1. The ends lost 10 bases at V and 5 bases at J; junction bases unmatched: 13. Germline lookup yields CDR1 ENHRY and CDR2 SYGVKD. CDR3 length equals 14 residues. CDR3 amino acids: CASQDRVVGYGYTF. In DNA, the CDR3 is TGTGCCAGCCAAGACAGGGTCGTAGGATATGGCTACACCTTC.

The chain recombines TRBV30 with TRBJ2-7, with D possibly TRBD1 on 5 matching bases. This CDR3 is built from 12 residues. V lost 3 bases and J 3 bases, leaving 9 bases between the germline ends. Germline V gene data show CDR1 as GTSNPN and CDR2 as SVGIG (reference sequence). The CDR3 DNA reads TGTGCCTGGAGACCTAGGGGCTACGAGCAGTACTTC. The encoded protein is CAWRPRGYEQYF. Full variable domain (rest looked up from reference TRBV30 and TRBJ2-7): SQTIHQWPATLVQPVGSPLSLECTVEGTSNPNLYWYRQAAGRGLQLLFYSVGIGQISSEVPQNLSASRPQDRQFILSSKKLLLSDSGFYLCAWRPRGYEQYFGPGTRLTVT.

The chain couples TRBV7-2 to TRBJ1-4; D uncertain. Looked up from germline, CDR1 is SGHTA and CDR2 is FQGNSA. V was shortened by 4 bases and J by 7 bases, with 10 bases between the two germline ends. The CDR3 contains 13 residues. DNA of the CDR3: TGTGCCAGCAGCTCGCGTGGATTTGAAAAACTGTTTTTT. As protein: CASSSRGFEKLFF.

The rearrangement joins TRBV7-9 to TRBJ1-2; D unresolved. Germline CDR1 and CDR2: SEHNR and FQNEAQ (reference sequence). Trimming removed 1 base from V and 7 bases from J, with 13 bases in between. The CDR3 extends over 14 amino acids. The CDR3 DNA is TGTGCCAGCAGCTTAGATACGGTCGCGGGTGGCTACACCTTC. Translation gives CASSLDTVAGGYTF.

V and J are TRBV6-6 and TRBJ1-3, with TRBD1 as a possible D gene (6 bases). Germline-derived CDR1 and CDR2 are MNHNY and SVGAGI (reference sequence). The CDR3 is 14 amino acids. Trimming took off 7 bases at V and 4 bases at J, with 14 bases between the two ends. CDR3 sequence: CASNEGGRGNTIYF. CDR3 DNA sequence: TGTGCCAGCAACGAAGGGGGGCGAGGAAACACCATATATTTT.

This clone was found once. This CDR3 is also generated by other DNA sequences in the sample. The chain carries TRBV28 and TRBJ1-1, with D possibly TRBD1 on 5 matching bases. The CDR3 is made up of 12 amino acids. The V end was cut by 2 bases, the J end by 6 bases, with 7 bases between. Per germline, CDR1 MDHEN and CDR2 SYDVKM. The CDR3 sequence is CASSLGGAEAFF. In DNA, the CDR3 is TGTGCCAGCAGTTTAGGGGGGGCTGAAGCTTTCTTT.

The V call is TRBV7-9, the J call TRBJ2-3; D perhaps matches TRBD1 (5 bases). Looked up from germline, CDR1 is SEHNR and CDR2 is FQNEAQ (reference sequence). V lost 5 bases and J lost 0, with 9 bases in between. The CDR3 runs 14 residues. CDR3 DNA sequence: TGTGCCAGCAGCCTAAGACAGAGCACAGATACGCAGTATTTT. Encoded protein: CASSLRQSTDTQYF.

The chain links TRBV19 to TRBJ2-1; 7 positions agree with TRBD1. V lost 4 bases and J lost 4; bases outside the gene matches: 10. The CDR3 has 16 residues. The germline V gene encodes CDR1 LNHDA and CDR2 SQIVND (reference sequence). Here the CDR3 reads CASSTLGQVGYNEQFF. The CDR3 DNA is TGTGCCAGTAGTACCCTAGGACAGGTGGGATACAATGAGCAGTTCTTC.

The chain recombines TRBV20-1 with TRBJ1-2; D gene ambiguous. V gave up 3 bases and J gave up 4 bases, with 24 bases separating them. The CDR3 consists of 17 residues. Germline assignment: CDR1 DFQATT and CDR2 SNEGSKA (reference sequence). In nucleotides, the CDR3 is TGCAGTGCTAGTGACGTGCCTTACTCAAATACCACCTATGGCTACACCTTC. It yields the protein CSASDVPYSNTTYGYTF.

This chain links TRBV5-6 with TRBJ2-5; no clear D gene. V was trimmed by 3 bases and J by 5 bases, leaving 14 bases between them. CDR3 length: 14 residues. From germline, CDR1 is SGHDT and CDR2 YYEEEE. The CDR3, as DNA: TGTGCCAGCAGCTCCCCTTATTTGGGGGAGACCCAGTACTTC. Translation: CASSSPYLGETQYF.

The chain links TRBV19 to TRBJ2-7; D is perhaps TRBD1 (5 bases). Germline V gene sequence: CDR1 LNHDA, CDR2 SQIVND (reference sequence). The CDR3 is made up of 15 amino acids. V was clipped by 3 bases and J by 3 bases, with 15 bases between them. The CDR3 spells CASSMGPPRIYEQYF. The CDR3 nucleotides are TGTGCCAGTAGTATGGGGCCTCCTCGGATCTACGAGCAGTACTTC.

This chain joins TRBV3-1 (or the pseudogene TRBV3-2) and TRBJ1-1; 7 bases are a match to TRBD1. After removal of 10 bases from V and 1 base from J, the junction contained 6 bases not matched to a gene. The length of the CDR3 is 13 residues. CDR1 is LGHDT and CDR2 is YNNKEL in the germline V gene (reference sequence). CDR3: CATGDRANTEAFF. CDR3 nucleotides: TGTGCCACCGGAGACAGGGCGAACACTGAAGCTTTCTTT.

This chain links TRBV19 with TRBJ2-3; TRBD2 is a possible D gene (5 bases). CDR3 size: 13 residues. Germline V gives CDR1 LNHDA, CDR2 SQIVND (reference sequence). The V gene lost 10 bases and the J gene lost 2 bases, with 13 bases spanning the gap. Written as DNA, the CDR3 is TGTGCCACGGAGGCGGGCCACACAGATACGCAGTATTTT. Protein product: CATEAGHTDTQYF.

This chain links TRBV18 with TRBJ1-1; D perhaps matches TRBD1 (6 bases). The CDR3 runs to 15 residues. Trimming took 4 bases from V and 0 from J, leaving 12 bases between them. Germline CDR1 is KGHSH and CDR2 is LQKENI. The CDR3: CASSLFRGMNTEAFF. As DNA, the CDR3 is TGTGCCAGCTCACTATTCAGGGGTATGAACACTGAAGCTTTCTTT.

The V call is TRBV7-2, the J call TRBJ2-3; no reliable D call. The germline V gene has CDR1 SGHTA and CDR2 FQGNSA. CDR3 length: 13 amino acids. The V gene lost 5 bases and the J gene lost 4 bases, with 10 bases spanning the gap. Here the CDR3 DNA reads TGTGCCAGCAGCCTCCAGTCCCCAGATACGCAGTATTTT. Amino acids: CASSLQSPDTQYF.

The genes are TRBV3-1 (or the pseudogene TRBV3-2) and TRBJ2-7, with no clear D. The V and J ends lost 2 bases and 5 bases respectively, with 10 bases between them. The CDR3 consists of 13 residues. Germline lookup yields CDR1 LGHDT and CDR2 YNNKEL (reference sequence). The CDR3 DNA sequence: TGTGCCAGCAGCCAACTATATAAGGACGAGCAGTACTTC. Protein product: CASSQLYKDEQYF.

The genes are TRBV3-1 (or the pseudogene TRBV3-2) and TRBJ1-1; D is possibly TRBD1 (6 bases). CDR3 size: 14 residues. From germline, CDR1 is LGHDT and CDR2 YNNKEL (reference sequence). V dropped 4 bases and J dropped 6 bases, with 15 bases sitting between them. The CDR3 is CASSPPLDRSEAFF. DNA of the CDR3: TGTGCCAGCAGCCCGCCCCTCGACAGGTCTGAAGCTTTCTTT.

This clone was counted between two and nine times. The chain recombines TRBV15 with TRBJ1-1; tentative D call: TRBD1 (5 bases). Trimming took off 0 bases at V and 0 bases at J, with 8 bases between the two ends. CDR1 and CDR2 from the germline V gene are LNHNV and YYDKDF (reference sequence). CDR3 length equals 15 residues. This CDR3 is CATSRDKGMNTEAFF. For the CDR3, the DNA is TGTGCCACCAGCAGAGATAAGGGGATGAACACTGAAGCTTTCTTT. Complete variable domain (other parts from reference TRBV15 and TRBJ1-1): DAMVIQNPRYQVTQFGKPVTLSCSQTLNHNVMYWYQQKSSQAPKLLFHYYDKDFNNEADTPDNFQSRRPNTSFCFLDIRSPGLGDTAMYLCATSRDKGMNTEAFFGQGTRLTVV.

The V call is TRBV7-2, the J call TRBJ2-7, with D possibly matching TRBD1 (5 bases). CDR3 length: 12 residues. Per germline, CDR1 SGHTA and CDR2 FQGNSA. Trimming took 3 bases from V and 6 from J, leaving 9 bases between them. The chain's CDR3 is CASSLTAGEQYF. CDR3 DNA: TGTGCCAGCAGCTTGACAGCCGGCGAGCAGTACTTC.

This chain connects TRBV29-1 to TRBJ1-6; 10 nucleotides align to TRBD1. This CDR3 region has 13 residues. CDR1 is SQVTM, CDR2 ANQGSEA, per germline. The trim removed 5 bases at V and 7 bases at J, leaving 2 bases unmatched. CDR3 in DNA: TGCAGCGTTAGGGACAGGGGAAATTCACCCCTCCACTTT. Its protein product is CSVRDRGNSPLHF.

The V and J genes are TRBV9 and TRBJ2-1; tentative D call: TRBD2 (6 bases). V lost 0 bases, J lost 3 bases, and 13 bases lay in between. The CDR3 covers 16 residues. Germline CDR1 reads SGDLS; CDR2 reads YYNGEE. The CDR3 region has the DNA TGTGCCAGCAGCGTAGTCGGAGGGCTGGTCTACAATGAGCAGTTCTTC. It is translated as CASSVVGGLVYNEQFF.